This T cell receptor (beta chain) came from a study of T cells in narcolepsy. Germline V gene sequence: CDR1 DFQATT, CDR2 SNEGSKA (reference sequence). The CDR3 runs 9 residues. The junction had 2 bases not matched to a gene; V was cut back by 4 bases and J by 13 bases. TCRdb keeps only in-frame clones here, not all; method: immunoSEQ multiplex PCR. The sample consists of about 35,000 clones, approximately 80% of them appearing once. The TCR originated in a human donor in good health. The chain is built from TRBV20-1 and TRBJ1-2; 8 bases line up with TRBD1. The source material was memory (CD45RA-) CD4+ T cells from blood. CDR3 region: CSATDRATF. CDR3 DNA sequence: TGCAGTGCTACGGACAGGGCCACCTTC.